These 18 T cell receptor beta chains were all obtained from the same sample, sequenced in a study of T cells and Merkel cell carcinoma outcomes. Sequenced by immunoSEQ multiplex PCR; TCRdb stores in-frame clones only, minus some. The sample yields roughly 550 clones, roughly 92% seen once. Sequenced: tumor tissue from Merkel cell carcinoma. The receptors shown here come from a human donor with Merkel cell carcinoma.

The CDR3 region is CASSSGLAGNEQFF. DNA for the CDR3: TGCGCCAGCAGCTCGGGACTAGCGGGAAATGAGCAGTTCTTC. The V call is TRBV5-1, the J call TRBJ2-1, with 13 bases matching TRBD2. V trimming: 3 bases; J trimming: 7 bases; junction bases outside the gene matches: 1. This CDR3 is 14 amino acids long. Germline V gives CDR1 SGHRS, CDR2 YFSETQ.

The genes are TRBV5-1 and TRBJ2-1; D is unclear. The germline V and J ends were trimmed by 0 bases and 4 bases, with 8 bases remaining between them. Germline values: CDR1 SGHRS, CDR2 YFSETQ. The CDR3 runs 14 residues. CDR3 DNA: TGCGCCAGCAGCTTGGGTAGCTCGTACAATGAGCAGTTCTTC. Protein product: CASSLGSSYNEQFF.

The chain uses TRBV7-8 and TRBJ1-1; no reliable D call. Germline CDR1 reads SGHVS; CDR2 reads FQNEAQ. The CDR3 is 14 residues long. Trimming stripped 1 base from V and 5 bases from J, with 11 bases between. CDR3 residues: CASSLGGYFTEAFF. Written as DNA, the CDR3 is TGTGCCAGCAGCTTAGGAGGCTATTTTACTGAAGCTTTCTTT.

Worth noting for this clone: The same CDR3 arises from other DNA sequences in this sample as well. The chain links TRBV11-2 to TRBJ2-2; possibly TRBD2 for D (6 bases). V was pared by 4 bases and J by 1 base, with 13 bases between. Germline loops: CDR1 SGHAT, CDR2 FQNNGV. This CDR3 is built from 16 residues. CDR3 sequence: CASSSDGGRNTGELFF. CDR3 DNA: TGTGCCAGCAGCTCAGACGGAGGGCGGAACACCGGGGAGCTGTTTTTT. Looking up the rest from reference TRBV11-2 and TRBJ2-2 gives the full variable domain: EAGVAQSPRYKIIEKRQSVAFWCNPISGHATLYWYQQILGQGPKLLIQFQNNGVVDDSQLPKDRFSAERLKGVDSTLKIQPAKLEDSAVYLCASSSDGGRNTGELFFGEGSRLTVL.

CDR3 in DNA: TGTGCCAGCAGTCCTACCATGGCTACACTATCAATCAGCCCCCAGCATTTT. Translated, it gives CASSPTMATLSISPQHF. The chain uses TRBV27 and TRBJ1-5; D uncertain. With 5 bases removed from V and 10 bases from J, the gap between germline ends came to 27 bases. There are 17 residues in the CDR3. Germline V gene data show CDR1 as MNHEY and CDR2 as SMNVEV (reference sequence).

CDR3 bases: TGTGCCAGCAGCTCGTTGAGCACTGAAGCTTTCTTT. This codes for CASSSLSTEAFF. J is TRBJ1-1 and V is TRBV7-6; no firm D call. CDR1 and CDR2 from the germline V gene are SGHVS and FNYEAQ. With 4 bases removed from V and 4 bases from J, the gap between germline ends came to 7 bases. This CDR3 comprises 12 residues.

The chain couples TRBV30 to TRBJ1-2; no firm D call. The CDR3 sequence is 10 residues long. Trimming cost V 8 bases and J 8 bases, with 12 bases left between them. Germline V gene lookup returns CDR1 GTSNPN and CDR2 SVGIG (reference sequence). CDR3 nucleotide sequence: TGTGCCCTAAGCCTCCCCGGCTACACCTTC. Its translation is CALSLPGYTF.

V gene TRBV7-9 combines with J gene TRBJ2-7; TRBD2 aligns across 13 bases. Germline assignment: CDR1 SEHNR and CDR2 FQNEAQ (reference sequence). CDR3 size: 16 residues. V was pared by 5 bases and J by 5 bases, with 9 bases of the junction left unmatched. The CDR3 nucleotides read TGTGCCAGCAGCCTCCCCCGACTAGCGGGAGGTAACGAGCAGTACTTC. Its translation: CASSLPRLAGGNEQYF.

J is TRBJ2-7 and V is TRBV11-2; D gene ambiguous. Germline-derived CDR1 and CDR2 are SGHAT and FQNNGV. The CDR3 is made up of 11 amino acids. Trimming took off 4 bases at V and 6 bases at J, with 7 bases between the two ends. CDR3: CASSSPGEQYF. DNA for the CDR3: TGTGCCAGCAGCTCTCCGGGCGAGCAGTACTTC.

The genes are TRBV5-6 and TRBJ2-3; the D is unclear. Trimming left V 0 bases short and J 4 bases short, with 0 bases between. Germline values: CDR1 SGHDT, CDR2 YYEEEE. The CDR3 loop spans 11 amino acids. CDR3 nucleotides: TGTGCCAGCAGCTTGGCAGATACGCAGTATTTT. It encodes CASSLADTQYF.

This clone was seen a few times. The chain links TRBV5-1 to TRBJ2-5; TRBD2 aligns across 7 bases. This CDR3 comprises 14 residues. CDR1 and CDR2 (germline): SGHRS, YFSETQ. The V and J ends lost 4 bases and 5 bases, in that order; junction bases with no gene match: 8. The CDR3 DNA reads as TGCGCCAGCAGCCCGGGGCAGGGAGGGGAGACCCAGTACTTC. Encoded protein: CASSPGQGGETQYF.

This chain uses TRBV15 with TRBJ1-1; no reliable D call. The V gene's germline CDR1 is LNHNV and CDR2 YYDKDF (reference sequence). There are 16 residues in the CDR3. Deletions cut 0 bases from V and 0 bases from J, with 11 bases between. The CDR3 DNA follows: TGTGCCACCAGCAGAGATCGGCCAGAGCTGAACACTGAAGCTTTCTTT. The encoded protein is CATSRDRPELNTEAFF.

The chain joins TRBV6-6 to TRBJ1-2, with D hard to call. Per the germline V gene, CDR1 is MNHNY and CDR2 is SVGAGI (reference sequence). CDR3 length: 13 amino acids. With 2 bases removed from V and 6 bases from J, the gap between germline ends came to 10 bases. CDR3 sequence: CASSYTVSDGYTF. For the CDR3, the DNA is TGTGCCAGCAGTTACACCGTCAGCGATGGCTACACCTTC.

This clone was observed once. This chain connects TRBV7-2 to TRBJ2-7, with 7 bases that match TRBD2. CDR1 is SGHTA, CDR2 FQGNSA, per germline. The J segment lost 2 bases and the V segment lost 5 bases, leaving 6 bases of the junction unmatched. The CDR3 is 14 amino acids. This chain's CDR3 is CASSLGLGTYEQYF. For the CDR3, the DNA is TGTGCCAGCAGCCTAGGACTAGGAACCTACGAGCAGTACTTC. Looking up the rest from reference TRBV7-2 and TRBJ2-7 gives the full variable domain: GAGVSQSPSNKVTEKGKDVELRCDPISGHTALYWYRQSLGQGLEFLIYFQGNSAPDKSGLPSDRFSAERTGGSVSTLTIQRTQQEDSAVYLCASSLGLGTYEQYFGPGTRLTVT.

The DNA for the CDR3 is TGCGCCAGCAGTCCCTTAGCGGGAGTTATTGGCGGGGAGCTGTTTTTT. Translated, it gives CASSPLAGVIGGELFF. The chain is built from TRBV4-1 and TRBJ2-2; 9 positions match TRBD2. The germline CDR1 and CDR2 sequences are MGHRA and YSYEKL. Unmatched junction bases numbered 12, after V lost 6 bases and J lost 7 bases. The CDR3 is 16 amino acids.

For the CDR3, the DNA is TGTGCCAGCGGCCCCGGGACTAGCGGGAGGGCCAGTGAGCAGTTCTTC. Amino acid sequence: CASGPGTSGRASEQFF. The gene calls are TRBV27 and TRBJ2-1; 16 bases fit TRBD2. V shed 8 bases and J 9 bases; nucleotides not matched to a gene: 10. CDR3 size: 16 residues. CDR1 is MNHEY and CDR2 is SMNVEV in the germline V gene (reference sequence).

V and J are TRBV6-5 and TRBJ1-1, with D possibly being TRBD1 (6 bases). Trimming took 2 bases from V and 5 from J, leaving 9 bases between them. The CDR3 loop spans 13 amino acids. Germline V CDR1 and CDR2: MNHEY, SVGAGI. This chain's CDR3 is CASSYQRGTEAFF. The CDR3 DNA is TGTGCCAGCAGTTACCAGAGGGGGACTGAAGCTTTCTTT.

V gene TRBV7-8 combines with J gene TRBJ2-7; no clear D gene. Germline V CDR1 and CDR2: SGHVS, FQNEAQ. The V end was cut by 5 bases, the J end by 0 bases, with 11 bases between. This CDR3 has 14 residues. Written as DNA, the CDR3 is TGTGCCAGCAGCGCCGCCACCGACTCCTACGAGCAGTACTTC. The encoded protein is CASSAATDSYEQYF.